The clone carrying this T cell receptor beta chain was detected many times. No antigen is known for it. TCRdb independently ran MiXCR on the multiplex PCR reads; one entry per CDR3 protein. Of over 250,000 distinct CDR3 sequences listed, 30% are singletons. These data originate in a study of breast tumors, draining lymph nodes, adjacent tissues. V was cut by 9 bases and J by 9 bases, with 15 bases left in between. CDR1 and CDR2 (germline): MNHNY, SVGAGI (reference sequence). This CDR3 is built from 13 residues. Study-level points and caveats: That most tumor T cells come from lymph nodes remained unproven. Most tumor T cells seemingly derive from lymph node, then expand in tumor. Luminal-like breast cancer showed significantly higher tumor–nontumor repertoire similarity than basal-like. Tumor TCR diversity was below lymph nodes but above nontumor tissue.

The lymph nodes were axillary draining lymph nodes from breast cancer patients. Sequenced material: axillary lymph node tissue. V and J are TRBV6-6 and TRBJ1-6; D not resolved. The source is a female donor with breast cancer. Some clones in this sample may be carry-over from other donors' samples. CDR3 region: CASIVRFGSPLHF. The CDR3 DNA follows: TGTGCCAGTATTGTCCGGTTTGGTTCACCCCTCCACTTT.